Below are 17 T cell receptor beta chains sequenced from a single sample in a study of identical twins. TCRdb ran MiXCR on the 5' RACE reads and lists one entry per CDR3 protein. The sample includes about 660,000 distinct CDR3 sequences, about 9.4% of them seen just once. The same sample was also used in a study of yellow fever vaccine responses in identical twins.

Sequencing used PBMCs. The receptor source for this set is a woman aged 18-30 years in good health.

The chain couples TRBV20-1 to TRBJ2-1; TRBD2 matches 11 bases. Trimming at V came to 3 bases and at J to 4 bases, leaving 5 bases not matched to a gene. This CDR3 has 15 amino acids. The germline V gene has CDR1 DFQATT and CDR2 SNEGSKA (reference sequence). This chain's CDR3 is CSARGLADSYNEQFF. For the CDR3, the DNA is TGCAGTGCTAGGGGACTAGCGGACTCATACAATGAGCAGTTCTTC.

This rearrangement joins TRBV7-2 to TRBJ2-2; D is undetermined. Germline V CDR1 and CDR2: SGHTA, FQGNSA. Trimming left V 0 bases short and J 5 bases short, with 7 bases between. The CDR3 is 14 amino acids. CDR3 sequence (DNA): TGTGCCAGCAGCTTAGCCCCACAGACCGGGGAGCTGTTTTTT. The encoded protein is CASSLAPQTGELFF.

This clonotype has just a few counts. This chain uses TRBV5-6 with TRBJ2-5; D not resolved. This CDR3 is built from 14 residues. V dropped 0 bases and J dropped 1 base, with 7 bases sitting between them. Germline assignment: CDR1 SGHDT and CDR2 YYEEEE. The CDR3 nucleotides are TGTGCCAGCAGCTTGGACAGCTTCCAAGAGACCCAGTACTTC. Residues: CASSLDSFQETQYF.

This clonotype appeared a few times. The chain couples TRBV6-2 or TRBV6-3 to TRBJ2-1, with 7 bases that match TRBD1. Germline V gives CDR1 MNHEY, CDR2 SVGEGT. V lost 11 bases and J lost 7; bases outside the gene matches: 8. There are 12 residues in the CDR3. The CDR3 DNA sequence: TGTGCCGGAGACAGGGTTAGGAATGAGCAGTTCTTC. Translating gives CAGDRVRNEQFF.

This clonotype has more than one count but fewer than ten. The chain links TRBV6-5 to TRBJ2-3; 13 nucleotides line up with TRBD2. CDR3 length: 17 residues. V lost 2 bases, J lost 0 bases, and 2 bases stayed unmatched. Germline CDR1 reads MNHEY; CDR2 reads SVGAGI. The CDR3 coding sequence is TGTGCCAGCAGTTACGCGGGACTAGCGGGGAGCACAGATACGCAGTATTTT. This codes for CASSYAGLAGSTDTQYF.

This clonotype came up many times. The chain combines TRBV9 with TRBJ1-1; the D gene is possibly TRBD1 (5 bases). V was shortened by 1 base and J by 3 bases, with 7 bases between the two germline ends. CDR1 and CDR2 from the germline V gene are SGDLS and YYNGEE. The CDR3 totals 13 residues. The CDR3 coding sequence is TGTGCCAGCAGCGTAATGGGGGACACTGAAGCTTTCTTT. Protein: CASSVMGDTEAFF.

This clonotype was seen repeatedly, ten times or more. The rearrangement joins TRBV14 to TRBJ2-7; D remains unclear. In germline, CDR1 is SGHDN, CDR2 FVKESK. The CDR3 contains 16 residues. Trimming removed 0 bases from V and 3 bases from J, with 15 bases in between. As DNA, the CDR3 is TGTGCCAGCAGCCAAGATTTGTCAGTCTCCGTCTACGAGCAGTACTTC. This encodes CASSQDLSVSVYEQYF.

This clonotype has only a few counts. This sequence joins TRBV7-3 and TRBJ2-1; 10 positions agree with TRBD2. Looked up from germline, CDR1 is SGHTA and CDR2 is FQGTGA. This CDR3 is built from 14 residues. The J segment lost 9 bases and the V segment lost 5 bases, leaving 7 bases of the junction unmatched. The CDR3 loop is CASSPDSGGTEQFF. DNA for the CDR3: TGTGCCAGCAGCCCAGATAGCGGGGGGACTGAGCAGTTCTTC.

This rearrangement joins TRBV6-5 to TRBJ1-2; D is unclear. Trimming took 6 bases from V and 2 from J, leaving 16 bases between them. The CDR3 sequence is 15 residues long. The germline gives CDR1 MNHEY, CDR2 SVGAGI. As DNA, the CDR3 is TGTGCCAGCAGCTATCAACGGAAGGGAAACTATGGCTACACCTTC. It translates to CASSYQRKGNYGYTF.

The chain uses TRBV29-1 and TRBJ2-5; D possibly corresponds to TRBD1 (6 bases). V was trimmed by 3 bases and J by 4 bases, leaving 15 bases between them. The CDR3 is made up of 14 amino acids. Germline V CDR1 and CDR2: SQVTM, ANQGSEA. The CDR3 DNA sequence: TGCAGCGTTGATAGGGGGACCAGGGGAGAGACCCAGTACTTC. It encodes CSVDRGTRGETQYF.

Only a few counts were recorded for this clonotype. V is TRBV5-8 and J is TRBJ2-3; weak D call: TRBD1 (5 bases). The V and J ends lost 5 bases and 12 bases respectively, with 16 bases between them. Germline assignment: CDR1 SGHTS and CDR2 YDEGEE. The CDR3 extends over 12 amino acids. The CDR3 spells CASSTDSLLQYF. CDR3 DNA sequence: TGTGCCAGCAGTACCGACAGTCTACTCCAGTATTTT.

The chain joins TRBV25-1 to TRBJ2-2; D gene ambiguous. This CDR3 is built from 13 residues. The ends were cut back, 7 bases at V and 0 bases at J, with 6 bases in the middle. Germline V gene data show CDR1 as MGHDK and CDR2 as SYGVNS. The CDR3 DNA sequence: TGTGCCAGCACAAACTCGAACACCGGGGAGCTGTTTTTT. Translating gives CASTNSNTGELFF.

This clonotype was picked up a small number of times. The V and J genes are TRBV28 and TRBJ2-2, with no clear D. Germline CDR1 reads MDHEN; CDR2 reads SYDVKM. Trimming took off 3 bases at V and 13 bases at J, with 12 bases between the two ends. The CDR3 has 12 amino acids. The CDR3 nucleotides are TGTGCCAGCAGTTTTTTGCAGCTTGGGCTGTTTTTT. Its translation is CASSFLQLGLFF.

The genes are TRBV6-2 or TRBV6-3 and TRBJ1-2, with TRBD1 matching 9 bases. J gave up 8 bases and V 7 bases, and 5 bases lay outside the gene matches. The CDR3 has 12 residues. Germline values: CDR1 MNHEY, CDR2 SVGEGT. The CDR3, as DNA: TGTGCCAGCACACAGGGGGCTCGAGGCTACACCTTC. This sequence encodes CASTQGARGYTF.

This clonotype was detected ten times or more. An end of the junction differs from the germline gene, which may be a read error. This chain joins TRBV7-2 and TRBJ2-1; 10 bases fit TRBD2. Germline V gene data show CDR1 as SGHTA and CDR2 as FQGNSA. This CDR3 contains 15 residues. The CDR3: CASSLAGGPYNEQFF. The CDR3 coding sequence is TGTGCTAGCAGCTTAGCGGGGGGCCCTTACAATGAGCAGTTCTTC.

This chain uses TRBV5-6 with TRBJ2-6; D assignment may be TRBD1 or TRBD2 (5 bases each). The germline V gene encodes CDR1 SGHDT and CDR2 YYEEEE. The CDR3 runs 16 residues. The ends were cut back, 5 bases at V and 3 bases at J, with 15 bases in the middle. CDR3 amino acids: CASRGDGRGGANVLTF. CDR3 sequence (DNA): TGTGCCAGCAGAGGGGACGGTAGAGGTGGGGCCAACGTCCTGACTTTC.

V is TRBV2 and J is TRBJ2-7; TRBD1 is a possible D gene (5 bases). This CDR3 comprises 15 residues. V gave up 5 bases and J gave up 5 bases, with 19 bases separating them. The V gene's germline CDR1 is SNHLY and CDR2 FYNNEI. As DNA, the CDR3 is TGTGCCAGCAGTTCGTCTTCACAGGTTGGAAACGAGCAGTACTTC. Translating it yields CASSSSSQVGNEQYF.